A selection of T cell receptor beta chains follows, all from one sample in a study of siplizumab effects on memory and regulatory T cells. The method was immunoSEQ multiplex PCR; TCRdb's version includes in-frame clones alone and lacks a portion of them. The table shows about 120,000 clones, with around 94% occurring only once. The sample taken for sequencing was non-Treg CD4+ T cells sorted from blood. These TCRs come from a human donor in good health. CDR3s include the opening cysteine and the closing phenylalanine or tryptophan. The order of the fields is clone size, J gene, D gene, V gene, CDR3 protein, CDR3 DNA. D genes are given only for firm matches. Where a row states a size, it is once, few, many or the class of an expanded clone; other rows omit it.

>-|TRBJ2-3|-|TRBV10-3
CAISTTDTQYF
TGTGCCATCAGTACCACAGATACGCAGTATTTT
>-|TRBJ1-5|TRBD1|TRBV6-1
CATDRDQPQHF
TGTGCCACAGACAGGGATCAGCCCCAGCATTTT
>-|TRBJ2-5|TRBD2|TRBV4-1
CASSQVFVRGEVETQYF
TGCGCCAGCAGCCAAGTTTTTGTTCGGGGGGAGGTTGAGACCCAGTACTTC
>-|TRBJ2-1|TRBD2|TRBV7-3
CASSSPIAGGPYNEQFF
TGTGCCAGCAGCTCCCCTATAGCGGGAGGGCCCTACAATGAGCAGTTCTTC
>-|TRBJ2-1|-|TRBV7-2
CASSFTGSSYNEQFF
TGTGCCAGCAGCTTTACAGGGAGCTCCTACAATGAGCAGTTCTTC
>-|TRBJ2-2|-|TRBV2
CASSETRERNTGELFF
TGTGCCAGCAGTGAAACACGGGAGCGGAACACCGGGGAGCTGTTTTTT
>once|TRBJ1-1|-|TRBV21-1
CASSLRGLRTEAFF
TGTGCCAGCAGCCTGAGGGGGCTTCGGACTGAAGCTTTCTTT
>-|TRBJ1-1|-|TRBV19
CASMVRWNTEAFF
TGTGCCAGTATGGTAAGGTGGAACACTGAAGCTTTCTTT
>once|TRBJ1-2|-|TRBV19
CASSSQIAGYGYTF
TGTGCCAGTAGCTCTCAGATAGCGGGCTATGGCTACACCTTC
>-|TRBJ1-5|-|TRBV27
CASSLQGISNQPQHF
TGTGCCAGCAGTTTACAGGGTATTAGCAATCAGCCCCAGCATTTT
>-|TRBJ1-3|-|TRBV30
CAWSVLGSSGNTIYF
TGTGCCTGGAGTGTACTGGGGAGCTCTGGAAACACCATATATTTT
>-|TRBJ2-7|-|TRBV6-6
CASSYNVASFPYEQYF
TGTGCCAGCAGTTATAACGTGGCGTCCTTCCCCTACGAGCAGTACTTC
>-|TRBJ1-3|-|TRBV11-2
CASRILTGPSSGNTIYF
TGTGCCAGCAGGATCCTGACAGGCCCTTCAAGTGGAAACACCATATATTTT
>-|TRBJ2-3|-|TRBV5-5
CASSYDRSTDTQYF
TGTGCCAGCAGCTACGACAGGAGCACAGATACGCAGTATTTT
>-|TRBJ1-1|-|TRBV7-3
CASSLLRTEAFF
TGTGCCAGCAGCTTACTTAGGACTGAAGCTTTCTTT
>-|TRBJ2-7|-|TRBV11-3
CASSRDGYEQYF
TGTGCCAGCAGCCGGGACGGCTACGAGCAGTACTTC
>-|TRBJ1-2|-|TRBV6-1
CASTVSYGYTF
TGTGCCAGCACCGTGAGCTATGGCTACACCTTC
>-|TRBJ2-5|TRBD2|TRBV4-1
CASSPRTSGSISEQYF
TGCGCCAGCAGCCCTAGGACTAGCGGGAGCATCTCTGAGCAGTACTTC
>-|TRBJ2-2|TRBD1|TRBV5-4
CASSAPGTGGTGELFF
TGTGCCAGCAGCGCCCCCGGGACAGGGGGCACCGGGGAGCTGTTTTTT
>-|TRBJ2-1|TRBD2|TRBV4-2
CASSLGGVRQIYNEQFF
TGTGCCAGCAGCCTGGGGGGGGTCCGACAGATATACAATGAGCAGTTCTTC
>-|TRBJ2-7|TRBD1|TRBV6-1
CASSEFGTGIHEQYF
TGTGCCAGCAGTGAATTTGGGACAGGGATCCACGAGCAGTACTTC
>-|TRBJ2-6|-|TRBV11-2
CASISDRGAANVLTF
TGTGCCAGCATCTCGGATCGGGGGGCGGCCAACGTCCTGACTTTC
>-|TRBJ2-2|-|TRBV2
CASSWYTGELFF
TGTGCCAGCAGCTGGTACACCGGGGAGCTGTTTTTT
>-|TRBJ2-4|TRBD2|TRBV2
CASRGFGLAGGQKNIQYF
TGTGCCAGCAGGGGGTTTGGACTAGCGGGAGGGCAGAAAAACATTCAGTACTTC
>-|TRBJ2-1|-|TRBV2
CASPPSVSDRNEQFF
TGTGCCAGCCCCCCGAGTGTTAGCGATAGAAATGAGCAGTTCTTC
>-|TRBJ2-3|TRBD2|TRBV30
CAWSGLAGDIDTQYF
TGTGCCTGGAGTGGGCTAGCGGGAGATATAGATACGCAGTATTTT